This T cell receptor (beta chain) is drawn from a study of T cell changes during pregnancy in multiple sclerosis. The CDR3 extends over 12 amino acids. Germline V gene sequence: CDR1 MDHEN, CDR2 SYDVKM. Trimming removed 2 bases at V and 4 bases at J, with 5 bases between. The assay was immunoSEQ multiplex PCR, and TCRdb's table has in-frame clones only and misses some. Seen here are about 69,000 clones, roughly 90% observed once, and the top ten hold roughly 1.5%. This TCR derives from a female donor with multiple sclerosis, enrolled in a pregnancy study. The chain has TRBV28 and TRBJ1-2; D remains unclear. This material consisted of peripheral blood, taken in the third trimester of pregnancy. The CDR3 nucleotides are TGTGCCAGCAGTTTAGCGCTCTATGGCTACACCTTC. Its protein is CASSLALYGYTF.